These T cell receptor beta chains were read from a single sample in a study of blood T cell repertoires in COVID-19. Repertoires were generated with immunoSEQ multiplex PCR, while TCRdb's copy carries only in-frame clones and drops some. The repertoire includes fewer than 70,000 clones, approximately 90% of them detected once, and under 4.5% sits in the top ten. Input material: peripheral blood. Source of these receptors: a human donor in a cohort sampled during active COVID-19. CDR3s include the opening cysteine and the closing phenylalanine or tryptophan. D genes are given only for firm matches. The size entry is marked missing in some rows and otherwise reads once, few, many or a size class.

V gene	clone size	D gene	J gene	CDR3 length	CDR3 protein	CDR3 DNA
TRBV2	.	TRBD1	TRBJ1-1	13	CATRTGWNTEAFF	TGTGCCACCAGGACAGGGTGGAACACTGAAGCTTTCTTT
TRBV27	.	TRBD1	TRBJ2-4	17	CASSPPPSGTGKNIQYF	TGTGCCAGCAGCCCCCCCCCATCCGGGACAGGGAAAAACATTCAGTACTTC
TRBV28	.	.	TRBJ1-1	13	CASSLKLQGEAFF	TGTGCCAGCAGTTTGAAGTTACAGGGCGAAGCTTTCTTT
TRBV19	.	.	TRBJ2-7	15	CASSIGGTEYYEQYF	TGTGCCAGTAGTATTGGCGGGACAGAGTACTACGAGCAGTACTTC
TRBV14	.	TRBD2	TRBJ2-7	15	CAITSGGQTTYEQYF	TGTGCCATAACCTCGGGAGGGCAAACTACCTACGAGCAGTACTTC
TRBV27	.	TRBD1	TRBJ2-7	15	CASSYADRDNHEQYF	TGTGCCAGCAGTTATGCGGACAGGGATAACCACGAGCAGTACTTC
TRBV4-2	.	.	TRBJ1-1	15	CASSPPTDPNTEAFF	TGTGCCAGCAGCCCCCCCACAGATCCGAACACTGAAGCTTTCTTT
TRBV7-2	.	TRBD1	TRBJ2-1	13	CASSPRDSNEQFF	TGTGCCAGCAGTCCCCGGGACAGCAATGAGCAGTTCTTC
TRBV4-1	.	TRBD2	TRBJ2-1	14	CASSQVGGTGEQFF	TGCGCCAGCAGCCAAGTGGGGGGGACGGGGGAGCAGTTCTTC
TRBV18	.	.	TRBJ2-1	14	CASGEGTNFNEQFF	TGTGCCAGCGGCGAGGGCACCAACTTCAATGAGCAGTTCTTC
TRBV5-1	.	.	TRBJ2-1	13	CASGTEGGNEQFF	TGCGCCAGCGGTACTGAGGGGGGGAATGAGCAGTTCTTC
TRBV6-5	.	.	TRBJ2-5	14	CASSYDWGEETQYF	TGTGCCAGCAGTTACGATTGGGGCGAAGAGACCCAGTACTTC
TRBV21-1	.	.	TRBJ1-5	17	CASSKGGRAAKHQPQHF	TGTGCCAGCAGCAAAGGGGGGAGGGCGGCTAAACATCAGCCCCAGCATTTT
TRBV4-3	.	.	TRBJ1-5	16	CASSPHGAGADQPQHF	TGCGCCAGCAGCCCCCACGGGGCAGGGGCGGACCAGCCCCAGCATTTT
TRBV28	once	TRBD1	TRBJ2-3	15	CASSPGTASTDTQYF	TGTGCCAGCAGTCCTGGGACAGCCAGCACAGATACGCAGTATTTT
TRBV4-2	.	TRBD1	TRBJ1-1	14	CASSQTGGNTEAFF	TGTGCCAGCAGCCAGACAGGGGGCAACACTGAAGCTTTCTTT
TRBV10-2	.	TRBD1	TRBJ2-1	16	CASREYTGGTYNEQFF	TGCGCCAGCAGGGAATATACAGGGGGGACCTACAATGAGCAGTTCTTC
TRBV2	.	.	TRBJ1-4	17	CASSYGLVGSEWEKLFF	TGTGCCAGCAGTTATGGCCTCGTCGGGTCGGAATGGGAAAAACTGTTTTTT
TRBV2	once	.	TRBJ2-1	13	CASSPGQYNEQFF	TGTGCCAGCAGCCCAGGACAGTACAATGAGCAGTTCTTC
TRBV30	.	.	TRBJ2-6	17	CAWSVGVTRPGANVLTF	TGTGCCTGGAGTGTAGGGGTCACGAGGCCTGGGGCCAACGTCCTGACTTTC
TRBV30	.	TRBD1	TRBJ2-7	14	CAWKLGQGAGEQYF	TGTGCCTGGAAATTGGGACAGGGGGCGGGTGAGCAGTACTTC
TRBV24-1	.	TRBD2	TRBJ2-5	14	CATSDLAGQETQYF	TGTGCCACCAGTGATTTAGCGGGGCAAGAGACCCAGTACTTC
TRBV11-2	.	TRBD1	TRBJ1-1	16	CATLADREIRNTEAFF	TGTGCCACTCTAGCCGACAGGGAAATTAGGAACACTGAAGCTTTCTTT
TRBV11-2	.	.	TRBJ2-1	16	CASSPTRGGVFNEQFF	TGTGCCAGCAGCCCCACTCGGGGCGGGGTTTTCAATGAGCAGTTCTTC
TRBV6-5	.	TRBD2	TRBJ2-7	14	CASSRTSSTYEQYF	TGTGCCAGCAGTAGGACTAGTTCTACCTACGAGCAGTACTTC
TRBV28	.	TRBD2	TRBJ2-3	14	CASSLYLQRGSPYF	TGTGCCAGCAGTCTTTATCTCCAGCGGGGAAGTCCGTATTTT
TRBV6-2/TRBV6-3	.	.	TRBJ2-7	13	CASSYSRDYEQYF	TGTGCCAGCAGTTACTCGAGGGACTACGAGCAGTACTTC
TRBV5-1	.	TRBD2	TRBJ2-1	18	CASSYRSGATSSYNEQFF	TGCGCCAGCAGTTACCGTAGCGGGGCCACGAGCTCCTACAATGAGCAGTTCTTC
TRBV6-2/TRBV6-3	once	.	TRBJ2-7	15	CASSQEATGTREQYF	TGTGCCAGCAGTCAAGAAGCTACAGGGACCCGGGAGCAGTACTTC
TRBV5-8	.	.	TRBJ2-7	13	CASSGGTPYEQYF	TGTGCCAGCAGCGGGGGGACCCCCTACGAGCAGTACTTC
TRBV6-5	.	.	TRBJ2-7	14	CATRGARPSYEQYF	TGTGCCACCAGAGGGGCTAGACCGAGCTACGAGCAGTACTTC
TRBV28	.	.	TRBJ1-5	18	CASSFPNNRADGEQPQHF	TGTGCCAGCAGTTTTCCCAATAACCGGGCCGACGGGGAACAGCCCCAGCATTTT
TRBV27	.	TRBD1	TRBJ2-2	16	CASSLSRTGWAGELFF	TGTGCCAGCAGTTTATCCCGGACAGGTTGGGCCGGGGAGCTGTTTTTT
TRBV5-1	.	TRBD1	TRBJ2-7	14	CASSPDRVGYEQYF	TGCGCCAGCAGCCCGGACAGGGTGGGGTACGAGCAGTACTTC
TRBV6-2/TRBV6-3	.	.	TRBJ2-7	13	CASSWANSYEQYF	TGTGCCAGCAGTTGGGCAAATAGCTACGAGCAGTACTTC
TRBV6-6	.	TRBD1	TRBJ1-2	16	CASSYSGTGSGNGYTF	TGTGCCAGCAGTTACTCCGGGACAGGGTCTGGGAATGGCTACACCTTC
TRBV29-1	.	.	TRBJ1-2	11	CSVESGGGYTF	TGCAGCGTTGAATCAGGTGGTGGCTACACCTTC
TRBV6-2/TRBV6-3	.	.	TRBJ2-7	13	CASSYSGVYEQYF	TGTGCCAGCAGTTACTCAGGGGTCTACGAGCAGTACTTC
TRBV5-1	few	TRBD2	TRBJ2-1	15	CASSHLAGGGNEQFF	TGCGCCAGCAGCCACTTGGCGGGAGGGGGCAATGAGCAGTTCTTC
TRBV19	.	TRBD2	TRBJ2-2	15	CASRSWGRDTGELFF	TGTGCCAGTAGGTCTTGGGGGAGGGACACCGGGGAGCTGTTTTTT
TRBV6-1	once	TRBD2	TRBJ2-7	16	CASSDSGTSDPYEQYF	TGTGCCAGCAGTGATTCCGGGACTAGCGATCCCTACGAGCAGTACTTC
TRBV5-1	once	.	TRBJ1-5	14	CASRAGGANQPQHF	TGCGCCAGCCGGGCGGGGGGTGCCAATCAGCCCCAGCATTTT
TRBV7-2	once	.	TRBJ1-2	14	CASSLVSQAYGYTF	TGTGCCAGCAGCTTAGTTTCCCAAGCCTATGGCTACACCTTC
TRBV6-2/TRBV6-3	.	.	TRBJ2-3	12	CASSQLTDTQYF	TGTGCCAGCAGTCAACTTACAGATACGCAGTATTTT
TRBV3-1/TRBV3-2	.	TRBD1	TRBJ1-1	14	CASSPILDRTEAFF	TGTGCCAGCAGCCCGATCCTGGACAGGACGGAAGCTTTCTTT
TRBV7-2	.	.	TRBJ2-5	8	CASSLSDF	TGTGCCAGCAGCTTATCGGACTTC
TRBV6-4	.	.	TRBJ1-1	11	CARTGNTEAFF	TGTGCCAGGACAGGGAACACTGAAGCTTTCTTT
TRBV11-2	.	TRBD2	TRBJ2-5	17	CASSLVVSGRVGETQYF	TGTGCCAGCAGCTTAGTGGTTAGCGGGAGGGTAGGAGAGACCCAGTACTTC
TRBV14	.	.	TRBJ1-2	15	CASSQGTVPFYGYTF	TGTGCCAGCAGCCAAGGGACAGTTCCCTTCTATGGCTACACCTTC
TRBV7-2	.	.	TRBJ2-1	15	CASSPTSGSYNEQFF	TGTGCCAGCAGCCCGACATCAGGCTCCTACAATGAGCAGTTCTTC
TRBV28	.	.	TRBJ2-5	15	CASSLPRDLKETQYF	TGTGCCAGCAGTTTACCCCGGGATCTTAAGGAGACCCAGTACTTC